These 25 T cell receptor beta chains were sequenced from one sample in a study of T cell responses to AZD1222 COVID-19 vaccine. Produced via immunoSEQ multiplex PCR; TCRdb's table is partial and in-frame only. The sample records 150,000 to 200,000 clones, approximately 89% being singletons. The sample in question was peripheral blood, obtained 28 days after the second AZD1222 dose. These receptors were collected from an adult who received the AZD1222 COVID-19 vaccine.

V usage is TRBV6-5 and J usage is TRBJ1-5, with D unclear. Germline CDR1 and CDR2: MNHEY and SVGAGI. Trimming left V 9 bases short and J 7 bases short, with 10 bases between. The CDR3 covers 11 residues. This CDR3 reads CASGISQPQHF. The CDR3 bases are TGTGCCAGTGGGATCAGCCAGCCCCAGCATTTT.

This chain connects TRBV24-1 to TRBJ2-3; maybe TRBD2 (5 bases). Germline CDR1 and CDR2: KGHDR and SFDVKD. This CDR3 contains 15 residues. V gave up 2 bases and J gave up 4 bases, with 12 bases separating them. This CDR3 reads CATSDSRGIADTQYF. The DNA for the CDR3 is TGTGCCACCAGTGATTCCCGAGGGATCGCAGATACGCAGTATTTT.

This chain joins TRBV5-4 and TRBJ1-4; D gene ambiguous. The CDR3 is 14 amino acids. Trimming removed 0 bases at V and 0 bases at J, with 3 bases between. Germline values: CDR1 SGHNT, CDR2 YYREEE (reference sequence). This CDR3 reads CASSLGSTNEKLFF. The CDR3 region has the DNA TGTGCCAGCAGCTTGGGATCAACTAATGAAAAACTGTTTTTT.

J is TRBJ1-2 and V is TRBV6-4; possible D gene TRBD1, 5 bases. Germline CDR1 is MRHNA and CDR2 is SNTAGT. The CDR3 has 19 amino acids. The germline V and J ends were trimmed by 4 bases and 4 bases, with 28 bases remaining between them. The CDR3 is CASSAPTSQAKVAFYGYTF. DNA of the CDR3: TGTGCCAGCAGTGCTCCAACTTCACAGGCTAAGGTGGCGTTCTATGGCTACACCTTC.

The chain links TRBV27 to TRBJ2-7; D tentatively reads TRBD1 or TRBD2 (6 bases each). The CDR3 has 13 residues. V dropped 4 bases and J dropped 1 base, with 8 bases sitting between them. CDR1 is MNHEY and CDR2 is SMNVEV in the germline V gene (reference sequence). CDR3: CASSWGASYEQYF. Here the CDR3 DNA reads TGTGCCAGCAGTTGGGGGGCGTCCTACGAGCAGTACTTC.

CDR3: CASSLGLGLAGETGEQYF. As DNA, the CDR3 is TGTGCCAGCAGCTTAGGGTTGGGACTAGCGGGAGAAACGGGCGAGCAGTACTTC. The rearrangement joins TRBV11-2 to TRBJ2-7; 14 bases are a match to TRBD2. V shed 1 base and J 6 bases; nucleotides not matched to a gene: 11. Germline V CDR1 and CDR2: SGHAT, FQNNGV. The CDR3 loop spans 18 amino acids.

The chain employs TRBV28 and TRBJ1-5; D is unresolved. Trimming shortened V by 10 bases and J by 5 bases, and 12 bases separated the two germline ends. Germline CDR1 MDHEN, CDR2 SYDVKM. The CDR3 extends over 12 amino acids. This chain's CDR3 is CAIRARDQPQHF. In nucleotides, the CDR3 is TGTGCCATAAGGGCACGGGATCAGCCCCAGCATTTT.

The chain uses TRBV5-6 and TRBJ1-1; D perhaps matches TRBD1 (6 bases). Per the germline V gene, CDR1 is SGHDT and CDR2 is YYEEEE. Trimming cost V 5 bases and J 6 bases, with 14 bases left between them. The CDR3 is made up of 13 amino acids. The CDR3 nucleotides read TGTGCCAGCAGAGAGGGGGTGTACGCTGAAGCTTTCTTT. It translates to CASREGVYAEAFF.

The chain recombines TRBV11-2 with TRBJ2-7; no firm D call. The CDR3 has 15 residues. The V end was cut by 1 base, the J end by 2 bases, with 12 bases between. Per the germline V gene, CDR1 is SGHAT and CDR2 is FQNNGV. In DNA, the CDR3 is TGTGCCAGCAGCTTAGGGCGTTCGAGGACCTACGAGCAGTACTTC. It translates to CASSLGRSRTYEQYF.

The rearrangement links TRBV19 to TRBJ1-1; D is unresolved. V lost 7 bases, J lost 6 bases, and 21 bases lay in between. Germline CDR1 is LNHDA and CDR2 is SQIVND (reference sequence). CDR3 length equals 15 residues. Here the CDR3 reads CASTSPRTGEPEAFF. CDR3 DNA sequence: TGTGCCAGTACCTCTCCCCGAACTGGGGAGCCTGAAGCTTTCTTT.

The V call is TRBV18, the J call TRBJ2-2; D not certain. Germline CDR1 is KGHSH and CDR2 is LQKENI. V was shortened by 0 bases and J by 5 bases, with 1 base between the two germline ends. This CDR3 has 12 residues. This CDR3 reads CASSPPTGELFF. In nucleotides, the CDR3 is TGTGCCAGCTCACCACCGACCGGGGAGCTGTTTTTT.

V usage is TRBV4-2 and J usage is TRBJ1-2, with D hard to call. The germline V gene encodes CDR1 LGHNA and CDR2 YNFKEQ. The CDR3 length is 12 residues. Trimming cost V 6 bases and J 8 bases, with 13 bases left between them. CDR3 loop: CASRGRTLGYTF. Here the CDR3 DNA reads TGTGCCAGCAGAGGGCGCACCTTGGGCTACACCTTC.

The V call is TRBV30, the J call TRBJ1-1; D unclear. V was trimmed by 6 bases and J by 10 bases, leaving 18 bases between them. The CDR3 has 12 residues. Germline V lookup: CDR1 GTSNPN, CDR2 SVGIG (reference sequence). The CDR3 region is CACATLTFRAFF. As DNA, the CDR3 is TGTGCCTGCGCGACATTGACTTTTAGAGCTTTCTTT.

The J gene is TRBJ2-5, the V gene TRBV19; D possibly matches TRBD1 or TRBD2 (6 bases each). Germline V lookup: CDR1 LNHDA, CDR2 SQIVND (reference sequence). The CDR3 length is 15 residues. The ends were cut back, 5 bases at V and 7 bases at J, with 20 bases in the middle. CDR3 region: CASSAGGPPSVTQYF. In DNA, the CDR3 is TGTGCCAGTAGTGCTGGGGGGCCTCCTAGTGTGACCCAGTACTTC.

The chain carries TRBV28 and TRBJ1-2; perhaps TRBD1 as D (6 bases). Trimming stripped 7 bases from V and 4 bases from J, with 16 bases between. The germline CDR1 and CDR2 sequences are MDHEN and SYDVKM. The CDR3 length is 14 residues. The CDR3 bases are TGTGCCAGCAATGAGGGGGGGCAGGGCTATGGCTACACCTTC. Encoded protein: CASNEGGQGYGYTF.

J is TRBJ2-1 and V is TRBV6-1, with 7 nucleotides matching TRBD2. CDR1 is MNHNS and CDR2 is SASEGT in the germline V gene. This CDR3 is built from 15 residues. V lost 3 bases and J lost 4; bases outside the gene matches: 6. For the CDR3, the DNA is TGTGCCAGCAGTGATCCGGGAGGACCATACAATGAGCAGTTCTTC. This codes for CASSDPGGPYNEQFF.

The CDR3 sequence: CASSVEAGPYNEQFF. CDR3 nucleotide sequence: TGTGCCAGCAGCGTAGAAGCGGGACCCTACAATGAGCAGTTCTTC. The gene calls are TRBV9 and TRBJ2-1; 7 nucleotides match TRBD2. Trimming at V came to 0 bases and at J to 2 bases, leaving 2 bases not matched to a gene. Germline V gene data show CDR1 as SGDLS and CDR2 as YYNGEE. The CDR3 sequence is 15 residues long.

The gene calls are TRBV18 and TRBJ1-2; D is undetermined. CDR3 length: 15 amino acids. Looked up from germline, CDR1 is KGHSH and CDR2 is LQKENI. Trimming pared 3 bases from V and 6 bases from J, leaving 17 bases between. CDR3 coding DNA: TGTGCCAGCTCACCCGGGATCCAAACCGTCCATGGCTACACCTTC. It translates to CASSPGIQTVHGYTF.

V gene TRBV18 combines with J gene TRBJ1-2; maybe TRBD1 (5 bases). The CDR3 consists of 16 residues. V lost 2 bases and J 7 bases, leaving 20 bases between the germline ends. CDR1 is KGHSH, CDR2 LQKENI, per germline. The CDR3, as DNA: TGTGCCAGCTCACCAACCCGGGACTCCAGGAGGGGTGGCTACACCTTC. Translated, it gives CASSPTRDSRRGGYTF. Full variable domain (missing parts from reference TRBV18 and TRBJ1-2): NAGVMQNPRHLVRRRGQEARLRCSPMKGHSHVYWYRQLPEEGLKFMVYLQKENIIDESGMPKERFSAEFPKEGPSILRIQQVVRGDSAAYFCASSPTRDSRRGGYTFGSGTRLTVV.

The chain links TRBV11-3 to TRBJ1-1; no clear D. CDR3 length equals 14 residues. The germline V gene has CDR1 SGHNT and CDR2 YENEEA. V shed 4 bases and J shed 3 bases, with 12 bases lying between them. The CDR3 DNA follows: TGTGCCAGCAGCTCCACACCCGGAGACACTGAAGCTTTCTTT. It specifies CASSSTPGDTEAFF.

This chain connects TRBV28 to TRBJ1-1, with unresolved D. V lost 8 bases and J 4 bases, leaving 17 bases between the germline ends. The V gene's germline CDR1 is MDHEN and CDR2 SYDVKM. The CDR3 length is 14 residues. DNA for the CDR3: TGTGCCAGCGGATCCGGGTACTTGGGCACTGAAGCTTTCTTT. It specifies CASGSGYLGTEAFF.

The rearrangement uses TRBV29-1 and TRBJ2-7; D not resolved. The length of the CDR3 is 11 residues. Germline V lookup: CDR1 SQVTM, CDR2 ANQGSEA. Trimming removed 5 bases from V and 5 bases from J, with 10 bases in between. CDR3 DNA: TGCAGCGTTCGATCTGGGCACGAGCAGTACTTC. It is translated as CSVRSGHEQYF.

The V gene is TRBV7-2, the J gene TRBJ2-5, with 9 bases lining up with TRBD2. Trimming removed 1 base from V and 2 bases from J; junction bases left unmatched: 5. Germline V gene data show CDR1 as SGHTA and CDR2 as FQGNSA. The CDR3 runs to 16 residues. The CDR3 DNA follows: TGTGCCAGCAGCTTAGTAGGGACTAGCCTTCAAGAGACCCAGTACTTC. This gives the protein CASSLVGTSLQETQYF.

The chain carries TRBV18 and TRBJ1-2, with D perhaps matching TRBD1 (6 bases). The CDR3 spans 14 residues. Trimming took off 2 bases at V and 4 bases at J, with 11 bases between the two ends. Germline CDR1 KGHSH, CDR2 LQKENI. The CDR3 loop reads CASSPGCRGYGYTF. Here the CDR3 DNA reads TGTGCCAGCTCACCAGGCTGCAGGGGCTATGGCTACACCTTC.

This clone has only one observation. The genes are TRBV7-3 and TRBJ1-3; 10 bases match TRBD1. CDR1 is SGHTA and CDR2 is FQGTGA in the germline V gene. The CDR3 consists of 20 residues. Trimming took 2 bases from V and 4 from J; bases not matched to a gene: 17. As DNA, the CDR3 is TGTGCCAGCAGCTTAGAGATGTGGGACAGGGGAACCCGGTCCGGAAACACCATATATTTT. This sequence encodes CASSLEMWDRGTRSGNTIYF.